In this sample, the clone carrying this T cell receptor beta chain turned up many times. Its cognate antigen is unknown. Unique molecular identifiers were carried by the TCR beta cDNA libraries. TCRdb called the PCR reads again in MiXCR, with one record for every CDR3 protein. The repertoire holds approximately 260,000 distinct CDR3 sequences, less than 40% seen once, with 4.5% to 5.5% in the top ten. The sample comes from a study of post-analysis software for immune sequencing data. Germline CDR1 is SGHKS and CDR2 is YYEKEE (reference sequence). The CDR3 extends over 15 amino acids. The V and J ends lost 0 bases and 5 bases respectively, with 13 bases between them. Findings and limits, study-wide: The study found TRBV5-6, TRBV5-1 and TRBV20-1 among a few TRBV segments more frequent in patients than controls. Multiple sclerosis was associated with a significant reduction in normalized Chao1 diversity relative to controls.

The chain links TRBV5-5 to TRBJ2-3; unclear D gene. Sample: blood. The receptor was derived from a girl aged 5-17 years with multiple sclerosis. The CDR3 DNA reads TGTGCCAGCAGCTTGGCCGACCTGCAAGGAGATACGCAGTATTTT. Translating gives CASSLADLQGDTQYF.